The 21 T cell receptor beta chains listed next were all sequenced from one sample in a study of low-dose radiotherapy and immunotherapy resistance in tumors (dated by TCRdb to the early 2020s). Instrument on record: Illumina HiSeq 2500. First-strand cDNA was synthesized with Superscript III and a set of TRAV- and TRBV-specific primers, covering both TCRalpha and TCRbeta chains. TCRs were amplified with Phusion for approximately 20 PCR cycles using a constant-region primer together with the adapter attached to the V primers. Starting from the raw public reads, TCRdb applied fastp trimming at Q25, assembled clones with MiXCR and retained in-frame beta chains. Records with the same CDR3 protein are collapsed into one entry carrying the most frequent genes and DNA. Within this sample are about 84,000 distinct CDR3 sequences, with 17% of them counted one time only. Of the sample, approximately 1.3% falls within the top ten clones.

This sample's time point label indicates: after trial treatment. Read against the paper, the sample's treatment or condition label means: LDRT plus nivolumab, ipilimumab, low-dose cyclophosphamide and aspirin (RACIN trial). The source was PBMCs, collected after low-dose radiotherapy plus immunotherapy. The source is a male donor with prostate cancer.

The chain joins TRBV24-1 to TRBJ2-2; a possible D gene is TRBD2 (6 bases). Germline V gene data show CDR1 as KGHDR and CDR2 as SFDVKD. The CDR3 extends over 14 amino acids. The V gene lost 10 bases and the J gene lost 3 bases, with 14 bases spanning the gap. The CDR3 nucleotides read TGTGCCACAGCATCCGGCGGGGACACCGGGGAGCTGTTTTTT. Translation: CATASGGDTGELFF.

This clonotype occurred many times. The genes are TRBV2 and TRBJ2-3; 7 bases line up with TRBD1. The CDR3 covers 12 residues. Germline loops: CDR1 SNHLY, CDR2 FYNNEI. Germline trimming cut 7 bases from V and 6 bases from J; bases unmatched to any gene: 4. Here the CDR3 reads CASIQQGDTQYF. CDR3 bases: TGTGCCAGCATCCAACAGGGGGATACGCAGTATTTT. The variable domain in full, with the rest retrieved from reference TRBV2 and TRBJ2-3, is EPEVTQTPSHQVTQMGQEVILRCVPISNHLYFYWYRQILGQKVEFLVSFYNNEISEKSEIFDDQFSVERPDGSNFTLKIRSTKLEDSAMYFCASIQQGDTQYFGPGTRLTVL.

On this clonotype itself: Given a far larger clone just one base away, this is likely a sequencing read error. The V call is TRBV6-1, the J call TRBJ2-2; a possible D gene is TRBD2 (5 bases). CDR3 size: 16 residues. Germline CDR1 MNHNS, CDR2 SASEGT. V lost 5 bases and J lost 0, with 13 bases in between. CDR3 residues: CASSSPRGTNTGELFF. The DNA of the CDR3 is TGTGCCAGCAGTTCTCCCCGGGGAACGAACACCGGGGAGCTGTTTTTT.

This clonotype appeared many times. The genes are TRBV29-1 and TRBJ2-1; D is perhaps TRBD2 (6 bases). Germline-derived CDR1 and CDR2 are SQVTM and ANQGSEA. The V and J ends lost 4 bases and 6 bases respectively, with 16 bases between them. CDR3 length: 14 amino acids. The CDR3 sequence is CSVARDWRVNEQFF. CDR3 DNA sequence: TGCAGCGTTGCCCGGGATTGGAGGGTCAATGAGCAGTTCTTC.

Ten or more counts support this clonotype. The chain carries TRBV28 and TRBJ2-7, with 10 bases aligning to TRBD2. CDR3 length: 13 residues. The germline V gene encodes CDR1 MDHEN and CDR2 SYDVKM. V lost 8 bases and J lost 3; bases outside the gene matches: 4. The CDR3 here is CASEAGGVYEQYF. In DNA, the CDR3 is TGTGCCAGCGAAGCGGGGGGGGTCTACGAGCAGTACTTC.

This clonotype was picked up many times. This chain links TRBV5-6 with TRBJ2-7; D is tentatively TRBD1 or TRBD2 (6 bases each). V shed 4 bases and J shed 3 bases, with 17 bases lying between them. The CDR3 contains 15 residues. Germline V gives CDR1 SGHDT, CDR2 YYEEEE. The CDR3 sequence: CASSRRGNYNYEQYF. The CDR3 DNA follows: TGTGCCAGCAGCCGGAGGGGGAACTATAACTACGAGCAGTACTTC. Full variable domain (outside the CDR3, taken from reference TRBV5-6 and TRBJ2-7): DAGVTQSPTHLIKTRGQQVTLRCSPKSGHDTVSWYQQALGQGPQFIFQYYEEEERQRGNFPDRFSGHQFPNYSSELNVNALLLGDSALYLCASSRRGNYNYEQYFGPGTRLTVT.

The V and J genes are TRBV20-1 and TRBJ1-2; the match to TRBD1 covers 9 bases. Trimming at V came to 5 bases and at J to 2 bases, leaving 3 bases not matched to a gene. CDR1 is DFQATT and CDR2 is SNEGSKA in the germline V gene (reference sequence). This CDR3 contains 13 residues. CDR3 amino acids: CSAPGTGNYGYTF. CDR3 nucleotides: TGCAGTGCTCCCGGGACAGGGAACTATGGCTACACCTTC.

With regard to this clonotype: A far more abundant clone sits one base away, making this likely a read error. As DNA, the CDR3 is TGTGCCAGCAGCTCACCGATTGGGACTAGCGCCTTCCAAGAGACCCAGTTCTTC. Translation: CASSSPIGTSAFQETQFF. The V gene is TRBV13, the J gene TRBJ2-1, with 10 positions matching TRBD2. CDR1 and CDR2 (germline): PRHDT, FYEKMQ (reference sequence). The ends lost 4 bases at V and 13 bases at J; junction bases unmatched: 22. CDR3 size: 18 residues. The full variable domain, its missing parts supplied by reference TRBV13 and TRBJ2-1, is AAGVIQSPRHLIKEKRETATLKCYPIPRHDTVYWYQQGPGQDPQFLISFYEKMQSDKGSIPDRFSAQQFSDYHSELNMSSLELGDSALYFCASSSPIGTSAFQETQFFGPGTRLTVL.

This clonotype was picked up many times. The chain couples TRBV3-1 to TRBJ2-7, with 11 bases that match TRBD2. J gave up 0 bases and V 0 bases, and 4 bases lay outside the gene matches. Looked up from germline, CDR1 is LGHDT and CDR2 is YNNKEL (reference sequence). The CDR3 has 17 residues. CDR3 in amino acids: CASSQETSGVSSYEQYF. The CDR3 bases are TGTGCCAGCAGCCAAGAGACTAGCGGGGTCAGCTCCTACGAGCAGTACTTC.

This clonotype has at least ten counts. V is TRBV5-1 and J is TRBJ2-2; 7 bases align to TRBD2. The V and J ends lost 4 bases and 7 bases, in that order; junction bases with no gene match: 1. Germline lookup yields CDR1 SGHRS and CDR2 YFSETQ. The CDR3 has 12 amino acids. The CDR3: CASSRTSGELFF. The CDR3 DNA is TGCGCCAGCAGCAGGACTAGCGGGGAGCTGTTTTTT. Supplemented by reference TRBV5-1 and TRBJ2-2, the full variable domain reads KAGVTQTPRYLIKTRGQQVTLSCSPISGHRSVSWYQQTPGQGLQFLFEYFSETQRNKGNFPGRFSGRQFSNSRSEMNVSTLELGDSALYLCASSRTSGELFFGEGSRLTVL.

This clonotype has just a few counts. The chain joins TRBV29-1 to TRBJ1-2; D is perhaps TRBD1 (6 bases). Trimming took 7 bases from V and 6 from J, leaving 15 bases between them. Germline lookup yields CDR1 SQVTM and CDR2 ANQGSEA. CDR3 length equals 12 residues. The CDR3 reads CSAATGDDGYTF. The CDR3 coding sequence is TGCAGCGCTGCGACAGGAGACGATGGCTACACCTTC.

This clonotype occurred many times. The chain has TRBV28 and TRBJ1-4; D call uncertain. Trimming removed 6 bases at V and 3 bases at J, with 5 bases between. This CDR3 comprises 12 residues. Germline V gene sequence: CDR1 MDHEN, CDR2 SYDVKM. The CDR3 bases are TGTGCCAGCAGCAAGGCTAATGAAAAACTGTTTTTT. This codes for CASSKANEKLFF.

This chain connects TRBV13 to TRBJ2-4; D not certain. This CDR3 region has 15 residues. V gave up 5 bases and J gave up 0 bases, with 11 bases separating them. CDR1 PRHDT and CDR2 FYEKMQ come from the germline V gene (reference sequence). CDR3 DNA sequence: TGTGCCAGCAGCCCGAGCGAGATAGCCAAAAACATTCAGTACTTC. The encoded protein is CASSPSEIAKNIQYF.

This chain connects TRBV10-3 to TRBJ2-1; 7 bases line up with TRBD2. Unmatched junction bases numbered 10, after V lost 4 bases and J lost 7 bases. CDR3 size: 15 residues. Germline CDR1 and CDR2: ENHRY and SYGVKD. For the CDR3, the DNA is TGTGCCATCAGTGTTCTGGGCGGGAGAAATAATGAGCAGTTCTTC. This encodes CAISVLGGRNNEQFF.

A few counts support this clonotype. This CDR3 is CASSLAYGPQETQYF. In nucleotides, the CDR3 is TGTGCCAGCAGCTTAGCCTATGGTCCTCAAGAGACCCAGTACTTC. This chain uses TRBV11-2 with TRBJ2-5; D remains unclear. The germline CDR1 and CDR2 sequences are SGHAT and FQNNGV. The germline V and J ends were trimmed by 1 base and 2 bases, with 11 bases remaining between them. This CDR3 spans 15 amino acids.

The J gene is TRBJ2-7, the V gene TRBV18, with 9 bases aligning to TRBD1. J gave up 6 bases and V 4 bases, and 7 bases lay outside the gene matches. Germline CDR1 is KGHSH and CDR2 is LQKENI. This CDR3 is 14 amino acids long. The chain's CDR3 is CASSQTQGASEQYF. Written as DNA, the CDR3 is TGTGCCAGCTCACAAACACAGGGGGCTAGCGAGCAGTACTTC.

This clonotype was observed many times. The genes are TRBV18 and TRBJ2-3; 7 nucleotides align to TRBD1. Germline loops: CDR1 KGHSH, CDR2 LQKENI. CDR3 size: 17 residues. V gave up 0 bases and J gave up 2 bases; unmatched junction bases: 8. CDR3 bases: TGTGCCAGCTCACCACCAGTCTCGCAGGGGGTCACAGATACGCAGTATTTT. Translated: CASSPPVSQGVTDTQYF. Using reference TRBV18 and TRBJ2-3 for the parts outside the CDR3, the full variable domain is NAGVMQNPRHLVRRRGQEARLRCSPMKGHSHVYWYRQLPEEGLKFMVYLQKENIIDESGMPKERFSAEFPKEGPSILRIQQVVRGDSAAYFCASSPPVSQGVTDTQYFGPGTRLTVL.

The table lists this clonotype with many counts. V usage is TRBV5-4 and J usage is TRBJ2-1, with 16 positions matching TRBD2. After removal of 3 bases from V and 4 bases from J, the junction contained 4 bases not matched to a gene. CDR1 is SGHNT, CDR2 YYREEE, per germline (reference sequence). This CDR3 has 17 residues. The CDR3 coding sequence is TGTGCCAGCAGCTCGGGACTAGCGGGAGGGCCTTACAATGAGCAGTTCTTC. Encoded protein: CASSSGLAGGPYNEQFF.

Worth noting for this clonotype: It differs at one base from a far larger clone, so likely a read error. The rearrangement links TRBV7-2 to TRBJ2-7, with 7 bases identical to TRBD1. Germline CDR1 SGHTA, CDR2 FQGNSA. The CDR3 extends over 16 amino acids. CDR3 sequence (DNA): TGTGCCTGCAGCCCCCGGGACAGTCGAGCGTCCTACGAGCAGTACTTC. Residues: CACSPRDSRASYEQYF.

This clonotype was detected many times. The rearrangement uses TRBV13 and TRBJ2-1; the match to TRBD2 covers 8 bases. From germline, CDR1 is PRHDT and CDR2 FYEKMQ (reference sequence). The V segment lost 6 bases and the J segment 0 bases; nucleotides outside the gene matches: 7. The length of the CDR3 is 16 residues. The CDR3 is CASSPSGGSSYNEQFF. In DNA, the CDR3 is TGTGCCAGCAGTCCCAGCGGGGGAAGCTCCTACAATGAGCAGTTCTTC.

V and J are TRBV6-2 or TRBV6-3 and TRBJ2-1; D is perhaps TRBD2 (6 bases). The V and J ends lost 2 bases and 0 bases respectively, with 11 bases between them. Per germline, CDR1 MNHEY and CDR2 SVGEGT. This CDR3 region has 16 residues. The CDR3 nucleotides are TGTGCCAGCAGTTACCGGGACTCTCCCTCCTACAATGAGCAGTTCTTC. This codes for CASSYRDSPSYNEQFF.